This T cell receptor (beta chain) was recovered during a study of monozygotic twins with inflammatory bowel disease. A note on this clonotype: The antigen remains unidentified.

With eight separate reactions per sample, the authors made cDNA. TCRdb re-called the 5' RACE reads and catalogs CDR3 proteins one per entry, DNA excluded. The sample table includes a few hundred thousand distinct CDR3 sequences. Study-level points and caveats: Varied immunosuppressive treatments among patients may have increased repertoire variability. A reduction in TCRbeta diversity (inverse Simpson) was seen in IBD patients relative to healthy co-twins.

The clonotype comes from a human donor with ulcerative colitis or Crohn's disease, or a healthy co-twin of an affected twin (not recorded which). Sequenced input: blood.

This CDR3 is CAVLVQTGPLYGYTF. The J gene is TRBJ1-2, the V gene TRBV19; the TCRdb D gene call, TRBD1, has no DNA to confirm it. Germline-derived CDR1 and CDR2 are LNHDA and SQIVND (reference sequence). The CDR3 length is 15 residues.